This T cell receptor beta chain appears in the sequencing data of a study of tumour-infiltrating T cells in Burkitt lymphoma. About the research overall: This cohort included all epidemiological subtypes of Burkitt lymphoma. Productive clonality predicted overall and progression-free survival.

The data were produced by immunoSEQ multiplex PCR, yet TCRdb's version contains in-frame clones alone and is incomplete. The data contain tens of thousands of clones, about a third of them singletons. Per germline, CDR1 SGHNT and CDR2 YYREEE (reference sequence). This CDR3 is 15 amino acids long. With 3 bases clipped from V and 7 bases from J, the junction kept 12 bases outside the gene matches. This clonotype was obtained from a human donor with Burkitt lymphoma. The sample consisted of tumor tissue. J is TRBJ2-7 and V is TRBV5-4, with TRBD1 identical over 8 bases. CDR3 nucleotide sequence: TGTGCCAGCAGCTCTCCGGGACAGGTTTTTGTGGAGCAGTACTTC. As protein: CASSSPGQVFVEQYF. Using reference TRBV5-4 and TRBJ2-7 for the parts outside the CDR3, the full variable domain is ETGVTQSPTHLIKTRGQQVTLRCSSQSGHNTVSWYQQALGQGPQFIFQYYREEENGRGNFPPRFSGLQFPNYSSELNVNALELDDSALYLCASSSPGQVFVEQYFGPGTRLTVT.